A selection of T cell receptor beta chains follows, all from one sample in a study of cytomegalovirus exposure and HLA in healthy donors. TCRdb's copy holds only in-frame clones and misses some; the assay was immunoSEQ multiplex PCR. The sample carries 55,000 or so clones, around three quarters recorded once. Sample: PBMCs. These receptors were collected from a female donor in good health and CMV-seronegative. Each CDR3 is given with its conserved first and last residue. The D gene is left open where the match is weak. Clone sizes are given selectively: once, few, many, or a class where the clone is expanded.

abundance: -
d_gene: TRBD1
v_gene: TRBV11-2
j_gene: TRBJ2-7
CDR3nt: TGTGCCAGCAGCTTAGAGGACAGGCTCTACGAGCAGTACTTC
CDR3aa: CASSLEDRLYEQYF

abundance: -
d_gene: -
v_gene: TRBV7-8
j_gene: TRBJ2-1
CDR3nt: TGTGCCAGCAGCCCACCCCTGAGCTCCTACAATGAGCAGTTCTTC
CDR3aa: CASSPPLSSYNEQFF

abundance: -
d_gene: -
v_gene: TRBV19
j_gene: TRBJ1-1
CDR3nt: TGTGCCAGTAGTATAAGGTCACGGGTCACTGAAGCTTTCTTT
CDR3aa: CASSIRSRVTEAFF

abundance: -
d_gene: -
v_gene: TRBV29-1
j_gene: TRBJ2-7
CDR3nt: TGCAGCGCCGCCTTGCCTGAGAGGGAGCAGTACTTC
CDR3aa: CSAALPEREQYF

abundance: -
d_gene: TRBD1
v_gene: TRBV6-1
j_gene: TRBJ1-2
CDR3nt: TGTGCTGCCCGCTTAACCCGGGACAGCTTTTATGGCTACACCTTC
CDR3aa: CAARLTRDSFYGYTF

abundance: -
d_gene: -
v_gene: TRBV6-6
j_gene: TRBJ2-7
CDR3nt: TGTGCCAGCAGTTACAAACAGACTAACTCCTACGAGCAGTACTTC
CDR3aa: CASSYKQTNSYEQYF

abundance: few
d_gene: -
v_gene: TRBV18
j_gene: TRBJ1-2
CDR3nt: TGTGCCAGCTCACCAACACGTAACTATGGCTACACCTTC
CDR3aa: CASSPTRNYGYTF

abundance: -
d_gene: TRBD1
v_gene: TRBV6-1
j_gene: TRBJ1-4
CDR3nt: TGTGCCAGCAGTGAAGTACAGGGGGCAACTAATGAAAAACTGCTTTTT
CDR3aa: CASSEVQGATNEKLLF

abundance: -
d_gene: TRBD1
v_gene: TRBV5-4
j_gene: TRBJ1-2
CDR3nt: TGTGCCAGCAGCACTTACAGGGGTGTTCGCGGCTACACCTTC
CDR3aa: CASSTYRGVRGYTF

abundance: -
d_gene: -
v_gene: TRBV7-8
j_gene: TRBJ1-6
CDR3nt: TGTGCCAGCAGCTCCAGGGAGGGGTATTCACCCCTCCACTTT
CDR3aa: CASSSREGYSPLHF

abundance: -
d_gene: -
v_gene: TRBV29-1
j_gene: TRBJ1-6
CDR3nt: TGCAGCGTCACCCTTGATAGGGGAGGAAATTCACCCCTCCACTTT
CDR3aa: CSVTLDRGGNSPLHF

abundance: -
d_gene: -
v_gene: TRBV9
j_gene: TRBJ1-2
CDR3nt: TGTGCCAGCAGCGCCCGTCGTCAGAACTATGGCTACACCTTC
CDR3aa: CASSARRQNYGYTF

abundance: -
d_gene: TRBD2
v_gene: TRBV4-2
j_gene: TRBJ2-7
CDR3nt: TGTGCCAGCAGCCAAGGCAGCGGGGGGGCTTGGGAGCAGTACTTC
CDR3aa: CASSQGSGGAWEQYF

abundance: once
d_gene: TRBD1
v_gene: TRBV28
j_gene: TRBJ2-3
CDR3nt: TGTGCCAGCAGTGGCCGGGACAGGGCACTAGATACGCAGTATTTT
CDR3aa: CASSGRDRALDTQYF

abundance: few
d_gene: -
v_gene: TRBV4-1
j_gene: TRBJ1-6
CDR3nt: TGCGCCAGCAGCCAACTGGGGGGGGTCACCTATAATTCACCCCTCCACTTT
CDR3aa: CASSQLGGVTYNSPLHF

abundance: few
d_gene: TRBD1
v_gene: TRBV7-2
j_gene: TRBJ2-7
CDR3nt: TGTGCCAGCAGCTTAACGGGACAGGGGTCCTACGAGCAGTACTTC
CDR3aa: CASSLTGQGSYEQYF

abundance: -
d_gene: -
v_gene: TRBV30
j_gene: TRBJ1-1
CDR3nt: TGTGCCTGGAGTGTACACTCTAGCGGGGACACTGAAGCTTTCTTT
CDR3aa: CAWSVHSSGDTEAFF

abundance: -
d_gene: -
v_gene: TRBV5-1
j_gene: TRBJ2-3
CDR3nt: TGCGCCAGCAGCTTATACCGGGATCAGGAACATGCAGATACGCAGTATTTT
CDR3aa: CASSLYRDQEHADTQYF

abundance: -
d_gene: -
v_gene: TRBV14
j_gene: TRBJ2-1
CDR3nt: TGTGCCAGCAGCCAAGTCGTCCGGGACTTGAGCTCCTACAATGAGCAGTTCTTC
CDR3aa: CASSQVVRDLSSYNEQFF

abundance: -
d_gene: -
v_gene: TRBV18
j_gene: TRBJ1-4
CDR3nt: TGTGCCAGCTCACCCGAAGACAGCCGCAATGAAAAACTGTTTTTT
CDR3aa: CASSPEDSRNEKLFF

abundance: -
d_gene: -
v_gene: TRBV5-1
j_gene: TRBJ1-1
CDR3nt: TGCGCCAGCAGCTTTGTGGCGGGATTGAACACTGAAGCTTTCTTT
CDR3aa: CASSFVAGLNTEAFF

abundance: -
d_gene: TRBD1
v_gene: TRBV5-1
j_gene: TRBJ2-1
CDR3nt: TGCGCCAGCAGCTTGTTTAGCCAGGGGGAATACAATGAGCAGTTCTTC
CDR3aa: CASSLFSQGEYNEQFF

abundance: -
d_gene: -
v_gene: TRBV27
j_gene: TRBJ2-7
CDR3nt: TGTGCCAGCAGTTTTCGCGGGGAAAGCTCCTACGAGCAGTACTTC
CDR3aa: CASSFRGESSYEQYF

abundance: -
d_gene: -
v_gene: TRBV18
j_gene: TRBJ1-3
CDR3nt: TGTGCCAGCTCACTAGGAGCAGCAGTCTCTGGAAACACCATATATTTT
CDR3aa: CASSLGAAVSGNTIYF

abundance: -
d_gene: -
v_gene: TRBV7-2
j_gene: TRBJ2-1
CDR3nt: TGTGCCAGCATCGTGACAGTCAGCTCCTACAATGAGCAGTTCTTC
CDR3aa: CASIVTVSSYNEQFF

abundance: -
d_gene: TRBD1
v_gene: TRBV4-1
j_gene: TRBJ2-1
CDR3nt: TGCGCCAGCAGCCAAGTACGGCGGACAGGGGTCAATGAGCAGTTCTTC
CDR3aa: CASSQVRRTGVNEQFF

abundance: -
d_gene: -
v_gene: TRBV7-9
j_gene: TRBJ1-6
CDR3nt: TGTTCCAGCAGCTTAGAGGGGCCGGCCAGCTCCTATAATTCACCCCTCCACTTT
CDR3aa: CSSSLEGPASSYNSPLHF

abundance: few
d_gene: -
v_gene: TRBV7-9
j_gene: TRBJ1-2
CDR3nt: TGTGCCAGCAGCTTAGCGGCGGACTCGGATGGCTACACCTTC
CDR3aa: CASSLAADSDGYTF

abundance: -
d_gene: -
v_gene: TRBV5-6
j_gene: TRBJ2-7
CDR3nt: TGTGCCAGCAGCTCTCTGGGGCAGGGCTACGAGCAGTACTTC
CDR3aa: CASSSLGQGYEQYF

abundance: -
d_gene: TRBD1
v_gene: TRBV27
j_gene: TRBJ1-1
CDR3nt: TGTGCCAGCATTCCATTGACAGGGAAGAGCACTGAAGCTTTCTTT
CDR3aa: CASIPLTGKSTEAFF

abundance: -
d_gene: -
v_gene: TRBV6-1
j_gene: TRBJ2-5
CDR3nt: TGTGCCAGCAGTGAAGCGGTTACAGGCCAAGAGACCCAGTACTTC
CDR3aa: CASSEAVTGQETQYF

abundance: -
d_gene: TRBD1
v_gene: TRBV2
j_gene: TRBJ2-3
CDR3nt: TGTGCCAGCAGTGTTTCACAGGGGGTAGCAGATACGCAGTATTTT
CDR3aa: CASSVSQGVADTQYF

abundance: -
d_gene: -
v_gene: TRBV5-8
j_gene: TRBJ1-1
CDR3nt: TGTGCCAGCAGCTTGGCCCGGGGGTACACTGAAGCTTTCTTT
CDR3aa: CASSLARGYTEAFF

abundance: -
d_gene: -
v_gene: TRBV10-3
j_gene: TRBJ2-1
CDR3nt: TGTGCCATCGAGAGGGATGGCGGGGGCGGCTACAATGAGCAGTTCTTC
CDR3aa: CAIERDGGGGYNEQFF

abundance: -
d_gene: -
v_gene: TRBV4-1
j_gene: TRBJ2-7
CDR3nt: TGCGCCAGCAGCCAAGAGGGACTCCAGTCCTACGAGCAGTACTTC
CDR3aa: CASSQEGLQSYEQYF

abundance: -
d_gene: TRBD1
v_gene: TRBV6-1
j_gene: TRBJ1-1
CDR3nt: TGTGCCAGCAGTGAGGGACAGGTTAGGATTATCAAGAACACTGAAGCTTTCTTT
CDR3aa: CASSEGQVRIIKNTEAFF

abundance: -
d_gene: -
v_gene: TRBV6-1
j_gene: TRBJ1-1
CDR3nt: TGTGCCAGCACAATTAACGCGGGGGAGGACACTGAAGCTTTCTTT
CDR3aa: CASTINAGEDTEAFF

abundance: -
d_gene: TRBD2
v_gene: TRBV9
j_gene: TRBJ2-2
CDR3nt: TGTGCCAGCAGCGTCGACGTTGGGGGGGTGAACACCGGGGAGCTGTTTTTT
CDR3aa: CASSVDVGGVNTGELFF

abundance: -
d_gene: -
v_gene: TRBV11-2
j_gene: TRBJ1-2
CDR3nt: TGTGCCAGCAGCTTAGATTCGCAGGGAGGCTATGGCTACACCTTC
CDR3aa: CASSLDSQGGYGYTF

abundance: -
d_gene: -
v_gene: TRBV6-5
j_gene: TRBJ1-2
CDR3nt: TGTGCCAGCAGCCAAACAGCTAACTATGGCTACACCTTC
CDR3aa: CASSQTANYGYTF

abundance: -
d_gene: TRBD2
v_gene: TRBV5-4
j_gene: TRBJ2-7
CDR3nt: TGTGCCAGCAGCCGGGGGGTCGCATCCTACGAGCAGTACTTC
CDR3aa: CASSRGVASYEQYF

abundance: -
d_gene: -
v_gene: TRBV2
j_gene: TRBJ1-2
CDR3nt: TGTGCCAGCTGGTTCAGGGACTATGGCTACACCTTC
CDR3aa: CASWFRDYGYTF

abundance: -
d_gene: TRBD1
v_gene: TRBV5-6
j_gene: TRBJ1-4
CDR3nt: TGTGCCAGCAGCTTCGGTCACAGGGGAGCAACTAATGAAAAACTGTTTTTT
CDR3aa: CASSFGHRGATNEKLFF

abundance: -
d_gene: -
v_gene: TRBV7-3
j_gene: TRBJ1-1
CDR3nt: TGTGCCAGCAGCTTAAGTAGGAACACTGAAGCTTTCTTT
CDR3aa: CASSLSRNTEAFF

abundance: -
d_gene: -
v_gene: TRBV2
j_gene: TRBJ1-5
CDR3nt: TGTGCCAGCAAAGGGGAAGATCAGCCCCAGCATTTT
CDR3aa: CASKGEDQPQHF

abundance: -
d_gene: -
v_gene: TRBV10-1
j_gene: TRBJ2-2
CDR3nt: TGCGCCAGCAGTGAGTCAGGAGGGGTAGGAACCGGGGAGCTGTTTTTT
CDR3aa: CASSESGGVGTGELFF

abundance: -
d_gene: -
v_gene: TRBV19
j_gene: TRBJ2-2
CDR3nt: TGTGCCAGTAGTATGGTCGGGGGGCATGGGCCCGGGGAGCTGTTTTTT
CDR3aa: CASSMVGGHGPGELFF

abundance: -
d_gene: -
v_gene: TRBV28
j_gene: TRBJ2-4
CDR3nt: TGTGCCAGCAGTTTTGGAGTAGCCAAAAACATTCAGTACTTC
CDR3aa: CASSFGVAKNIQYF

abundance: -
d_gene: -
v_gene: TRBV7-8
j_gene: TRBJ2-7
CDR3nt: TGTGCCAGCAGCTTAACACACAAGTCCTACGAGCAGTACTTC
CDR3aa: CASSLTHKSYEQYF

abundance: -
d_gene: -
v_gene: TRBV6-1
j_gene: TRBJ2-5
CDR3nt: TGTGCCAGCAGTGAAGAGTCGAGGCGGAAAGAGACCCAGTACTTC
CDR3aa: CASSEESRRKETQYF

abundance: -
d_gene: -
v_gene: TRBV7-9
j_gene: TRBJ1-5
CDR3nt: TGTGCCAGCAGCTCGGCGGACACATCCAATCAGCCCCAGCATTTT
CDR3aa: CASSSADTSNQPQHF

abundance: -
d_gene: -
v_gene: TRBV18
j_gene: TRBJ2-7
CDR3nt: TGTGCCAGCTCACCACCGGGGGGGCCTAGCTACGAGCAGTACTTC
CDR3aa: CASSPPGGPSYEQYF

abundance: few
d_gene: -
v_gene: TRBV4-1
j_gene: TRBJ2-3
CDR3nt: TGCGCCAGCAGCCAAGCAAGCTACGATACGCAGTATTTT
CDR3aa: CASSQASYDTQYF

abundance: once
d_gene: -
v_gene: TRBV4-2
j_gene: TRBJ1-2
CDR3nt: TGTGCCAGCAGCCAAGATTCGGGCGGCAGGGAGGGTGGCTACACCTTC
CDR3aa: CASSQDSGGREGGYTF

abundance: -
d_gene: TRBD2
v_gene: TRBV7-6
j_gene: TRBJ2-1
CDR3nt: TGTGCCAGCAGCTTAGAGGTTCTAGCGGGGGTTAACAATGAGCAGTTCTTC
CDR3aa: CASSLEVLAGVNNEQFF

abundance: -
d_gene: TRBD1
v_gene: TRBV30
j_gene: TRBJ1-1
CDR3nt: TGTGCCTGGAGCGGGACAGGGTTTAGAAGAAACACTGAAGCTTTCTTT
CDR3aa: CAWSGTGFRRNTEAFF

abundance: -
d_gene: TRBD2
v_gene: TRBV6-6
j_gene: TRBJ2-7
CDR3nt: TGTGCCAGCAGTTACGGGCGGGGGGCCTCCTACGAGCAGTACTTC
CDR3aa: CASSYGRGASYEQYF

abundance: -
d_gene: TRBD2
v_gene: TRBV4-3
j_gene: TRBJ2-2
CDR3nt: TGCGCCAGCAACAAGCGGGGAAAAGGGACGGCGAACACCGGGGAGCTGTTTTTT
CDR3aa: CASNKRGKGTANTGELFF

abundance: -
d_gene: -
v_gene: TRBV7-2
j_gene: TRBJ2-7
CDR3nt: TGTGCCAGCAGCTTAGAACAGGGACAATCCTACGAGCAGTACTTC
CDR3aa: CASSLEQGQSYEQYF